The rows below give T cell receptor beta chains drawn from one sample of a study of Ad26.COV2.S vaccination and SARS-CoV-2 variants. Sequenced by immunoSEQ multiplex PCR; TCRdb stores in-frame clones only, minus some. The table shows a few hundred thousand clones, with roughly 90% occurring only once. The specimen was peripheral blood, collected in a trial of Ad26.COV2.S vaccine versus placebo. These receptors all come from a person aged 18-60 years who received the Ad26.COV2.S COVID-19 vaccine or a placebo. The CDR3 runs from the conserved cysteine through the conserved F or W. D genes are given only for firm matches. Some rows mark clone size as missing; the rest say once, few, many or name a class of expanded clone.

clone size: NA; V gene: TRBV9; CDR3 length: 15; J gene: TRBJ2-2; D gene: NA; CDR3 DNA: TGTGCCAGCAGCGGAAATAGCGGGAACACCGGGGAGCTGTTTTTT; CDR3 protein: CASSGNSGNTGELFF
clone size: NA; V gene: TRBV5-1; CDR3 length: 15; J gene: TRBJ1-5; D gene: NA; CDR3 DNA: TGCGCCAGCAGCCCCTCGTCGGGGGCGCGTCAGCCCCAGCATTTT; CDR3 protein: CASSPSSGARQPQHF
clone size: NA; V gene: TRBV7-9; CDR3 length: 16; J gene: TRBJ2-1; D gene: TRBD2; CDR3 DNA: TGTGCCAGCAGCTCCCGACGGGGGGAGGGTGGTAATGAGCAGTTCTTC; CDR3 protein: CASSSRRGEGGNEQFF
clone size: once; V gene: TRBV4-3; CDR3 length: 19; J gene: TRBJ1-1; D gene: NA; CDR3 DNA: TGCGCCAGCAGCCAAGATGGAGTGGGCAGGGTCAGAATGAACACTGAAGCTTTCTTT; CDR3 protein: CASSQDGVGRVRMNTEAFF
clone size: NA; V gene: TRBV6-2/TRBV6-3; CDR3 length: 13; J gene: TRBJ2-5; D gene: NA; CDR3 DNA: TGTGCCAGCAGTGACGACCTCGGTGAGACCCAGTACTTC; CDR3 protein: CASSDDLGETQYF
clone size: NA; V gene: TRBV4-3; CDR3 length: 15; J gene: TRBJ2-3; D gene: TRBD2; CDR3 DNA: TGCGCCAGCAGCCAACTAGCGGGGAGCACAGATACGCAGTATTTT; CDR3 protein: CASSQLAGSTDTQYF
clone size: NA; V gene: TRBV5-6; CDR3 length: 17; J gene: TRBJ2-2; D gene: TRBD2; CDR3 DNA: TGTGCCAGCACCGACACGAAACTAGCGTCGATCACCGGGGAGCTGTTTTTT; CDR3 protein: CASTDTKLASITGELFF
clone size: NA; V gene: TRBV5-1; CDR3 length: 13; J gene: TRBJ1-2; D gene: NA; CDR3 DNA: TGCGCCGGGGGGGACCCACCTAACTATGGCTACACCTTC; CDR3 protein: CAGGDPPNYGYTF
clone size: few; V gene: TRBV7-2; CDR3 length: 14; J gene: TRBJ2-3; D gene: NA; CDR3 DNA: TGTGCCAGCAGCTTCGGTGGCTCCTCAGATACGCAGTATTTT; CDR3 protein: CASSFGGSSDTQYF
clone size: NA; V gene: TRBV9; CDR3 length: 16; J gene: TRBJ2-7; D gene: TRBD1; CDR3 DNA: TGTGCCAGCAGCGTAGGGGACAGGGCTAATATCCACGAGCAGTACTTC; CDR3 protein: CASSVGDRANIHEQYF
clone size: NA; V gene: TRBV5-1; CDR3 length: 14; J gene: TRBJ1-4; D gene: NA; CDR3 DNA: TGCGCCAGCAGCAGCAGCGGGACTGGGGAAAAACTGTTTTTT; CDR3 protein: CASSSSGTGEKLFF
clone size: NA; V gene: TRBV5-1; CDR3 length: 17; J gene: TRBJ1-1; D gene: TRBD1; CDR3 DNA: TGCGCCAGCAGCTCGACAGGGGACTTTTCATTGAACACTGAAGCTTTCTTT; CDR3 protein: CASSSTGDFSLNTEAFF
clone size: NA; V gene: TRBV19; CDR3 length: 17; J gene: TRBJ2-3; D gene: TRBD1; CDR3 DNA: TGTGCCAGTAGTAATTTTTTTCGGGACAGGGACCCAGATACGCAGTATTTT; CDR3 protein: CASSNFFRDRDPDTQYF
clone size: NA; V gene: TRBV6-2/TRBV6-3; CDR3 length: 16; J gene: TRBJ2-5; D gene: TRBD2; CDR3 DNA: TGTGCCAGCAGTTTCCTCGGACTAGCGGGAGGAGAGACCCAGTACTTC; CDR3 protein: CASSFLGLAGGETQYF
clone size: NA; V gene: TRBV6-5; CDR3 length: 14; J gene: TRBJ2-1; D gene: NA; CDR3 DNA: TGTGCCAGCAGTTACCGGAGCTCCTACAATGAGCAGTTCTTC; CDR3 protein: CASSYRSSYNEQFF
clone size: NA; V gene: TRBV7-6; CDR3 length: 12; J gene: TRBJ1-3; D gene: NA; CDR3 DNA: TGTGCCAGCAGCCCTTCTGGAAACACCATATATTTT; CDR3 protein: CASSPSGNTIYF
clone size: once; V gene: TRBV13; CDR3 length: 15; J gene: TRBJ1-1; D gene: NA; CDR3 DNA: TGTGCCAGCAGCTTCCTTGCGACAGTGATCCCTGAAGCTTTCTTT; CDR3 protein: CASSFLATVIPEAFF
clone size: once; V gene: TRBV5-1; CDR3 length: 12; J gene: TRBJ2-5; D gene: NA; CDR3 DNA: TGCGCCAGCAGCCGAGACCAAGAGACCCAGTACTTC; CDR3 protein: CASSRDQETQYF
clone size: NA; V gene: TRBV18; CDR3 length: 14; J gene: TRBJ1-1; D gene: NA; CDR3 DNA: TGTGCCAGCTCACCATCAGGGGATGTTACTGAAGCTTTCTTT; CDR3 protein: CASSPSGDVTEAFF
clone size: few; V gene: TRBV19; CDR3 length: 16; J gene: TRBJ2-5; D gene: NA; CDR3 DNA: TGTGCCAGTAGTAGGGAACGGGGGCGGATGGAGGAGACCCAGTACTTC; CDR3 protein: CASSRERGRMEETQYF
clone size: once; V gene: TRBV7-8; CDR3 length: 15; J gene: TRBJ2-7; D gene: NA; CDR3 DNA: TGTGCCAGCAGCTTAGGCAGGGGACTTTCCTACGAGCAGTACTTC; CDR3 protein: CASSLGRGLSYEQYF
clone size: NA; V gene: TRBV6-1; CDR3 length: 15; J gene: TRBJ1-4; D gene: NA; CDR3 DNA: TGTGCCAGCAGTGATGAGGGACGGATTAATGAAAAACTGTTTTTT; CDR3 protein: CASSDEGRINEKLFF
clone size: NA; V gene: TRBV4-1; CDR3 length: 17; J gene: TRBJ1-5; D gene: NA; CDR3 DNA: TGCGCCAGCAGCCAAGATGTTGTGGGGGGGCTCAATCAGCCCCAGCATTTT; CDR3 protein: CASSQDVVGGLNQPQHF
clone size: NA; V gene: TRBV19; CDR3 length: 15; J gene: TRBJ2-7; D gene: TRBD1; CDR3 DNA: TGTGCCTCTGCGTACGGGGACAGGGATTCCTACGAGCAGTACTTC; CDR3 protein: CASAYGDRDSYEQYF